The T cell receptor (beta chain) under discussion was sequenced for a study of beta chain features in type 1 diabetes. Study information: Summed over all samples, the examined sorted cells came to 100 million to 130 million.

Via CD45RO/CCR7/CD25/CD127/CD95/CD27, cells of the CD4+ naive, central memory, regulatory and stem cell-like memory subsets were sorted. This clone came up a few times. What it recognizes is unknown. V was trimmed by 4 bases and J by 5 bases, leaving 8 bases between them. The germline V gene has CDR1 MNHEY and CDR2 SVGAGI. The CDR3 consists of 12 residues. Points from the study as a whole: PCR could preferentially amplify shorter templates, alike in patients and controls. TCRB CDR3 length was moderately but significantly reduced in all four CD4+ subsets of Type 1 diabetes patients.

Sequenced material consisted of expressed TCRB transcripts (all of the isolated RNA was reverse transcribed). Here immunoSEQ multiplex PCR was the method, and the copy in TCRdb shows in-frame clones only, minus some. The sample records approximately 170,000 clones, around 7.8% being singletons. The sequence was collected from a middle-aged woman with type 1 diabetes. Sequenced input: central memory CD4+ T cells from blood. The J gene is TRBJ2-5, the V gene TRBV6-5; D remains unclear. The CDR3 coding sequence is TGTGCCAGCAGTTCCTCCCTGGAGACCCAGTACTTC. Protein: CASSSSLETQYF.